A selection of T cell receptor beta chains follows, all from one sample in a study of TIL therapy for anti-PD-1-resistant metastatic lung cancer. Sequencing was performed with immunoSEQ multiplex PCR; in TCRdb, only in-frame clones are kept and a portion is missing. The top ten hold approximately 17% of the sample, which has 6,000 to 7,500 clones, about 66% seen once. Sequences were derived from tumor tissue, sampled at baseline. The receptors were gathered from a person aged 25-85 years with non-small cell lung cancer. Each CDR3 is given with its conserved first and last residue. The order of the fields is J gene, V gene, clone size, D gene, CDR3 DNA, CDR3 protein. D genes are given only for firm matches. Not every row has a clone size; where given, it reads once, few, many or a size class.

j_gene: TRBJ2-6; v_gene: TRBV2; abundance: .; d_gene: .; CDR3nt: TGTGCCAGCAGTGATCGAGGGTATGGGGCCAACGTCCTGACTTTC; CDR3aa: CASSDRGYGANVLTF
j_gene: TRBJ1-5; v_gene: TRBV3-1/TRBV3-2; abundance: once; d_gene: .; CDR3nt: TGTGCCAGCAGCCAAGGCCCTTTTTCCTTGGGTCAGGGTCAGCCCCAGCATTTT; CDR3aa: CASSQGPFSLGQGQPQHF
j_gene: TRBJ1-4; v_gene: TRBV6-6; abundance: few; d_gene: .; CDR3nt: TGTGCCAGCAGTTACCGGCAGGGGAACGAAAAACTGTTTTTT; CDR3aa: CASSYRQGNEKLFF
j_gene: TRBJ2-5; v_gene: TRBV7-9; abundance: .; d_gene: .; CDR3nt: TGTGCCAGCAGCCCCAACAGCCAAGAGACCCAGTACTTC; CDR3aa: CASSPNSQETQYF
j_gene: TRBJ1-2; v_gene: TRBV12-5; abundance: .; d_gene: TRBD1; CDR3nt: TGTGCTAGTGTGACAGGGTTAAATGGCTACACCTTC; CDR3aa: CASVTGLNGYTF
j_gene: TRBJ2-7; v_gene: TRBV4-1; abundance: few; d_gene: .; CDR3nt: TGCGCCAGCAGCGTTCGAACCCTAGGACCCTACGAGCAGTACTTC; CDR3aa: CASSVRTLGPYEQYF
j_gene: TRBJ2-5; v_gene: TRBV15; abundance: .; d_gene: TRBD1; CDR3nt: TGTGCCACCAGCGTATTTCGCAACCTAAGGGGGCAGACCCAGTACTTC; CDR3aa: CATSVFRNLRGQTQYF
j_gene: TRBJ1-4; v_gene: TRBV6-5; abundance: few; d_gene: TRBD1; CDR3nt: TGTGCCAGCAGTCACCAGGGGGATTATGAAAAACTGTTTTTT; CDR3aa: CASSHQGDYEKLFF
j_gene: TRBJ1-3; v_gene: TRBV30; abundance: once; d_gene: .; CDR3nt: TGTGCCTGGAGTGTGTCCCTTGGAAACACCATATATTTT; CDR3aa: CAWSVSLGNTIYF
j_gene: TRBJ2-1; v_gene: TRBV19; abundance: .; d_gene: TRBD2; CDR3nt: TGTGCCACCAAGACTAGCAGAGGATACAATGAGCAGTTCTTC; CDR3aa: CATKTSRGYNEQFF
j_gene: TRBJ2-7; v_gene: TRBV6-1; abundance: .; d_gene: .; CDR3nt: TGTGCCAGCAGTGAAGCGCTAATCGGCTTTACCTACGAGCAGTACTTC; CDR3aa: CASSEALIGFTYEQYF
j_gene: TRBJ2-1; v_gene: TRBV19; abundance: .; d_gene: TRBD1; CDR3nt: TGTGCCAGTAGTATCTCCTTAGGGACAGGAGGGTATGAGCAGTTCTTC; CDR3aa: CASSISLGTGGYEQFF
j_gene: TRBJ2-1; v_gene: TRBV7-3; abundance: .; d_gene: TRBD2; CDR3nt: TGTGCCAGCAGCCGAACTAGCGGGGAGGGAGCAGGGGAGCAGTTCTTC; CDR3aa: CASSRTSGEGAGEQFF
j_gene: TRBJ2-3; v_gene: TRBV14; abundance: .; d_gene: TRBD2; CDR3nt: TGTGCCAGCAGCCTCTACGGGGGGACCACAGATACGCAGTATTTT; CDR3aa: CASSLYGGTTDTQYF
j_gene: TRBJ1-5; v_gene: TRBV7-2; abundance: few; d_gene: .; CDR3nt: TGTGCCAGCAGCCTGCGGGGGGGCGGACAGCCCCAGCATTTT; CDR3aa: CASSLRGGGQPQHF
j_gene: TRBJ2-2; v_gene: TRBV5-5; abundance: .; d_gene: .; CDR3nt: TGTGCCAGCAGCCCCCGGGCTACGAACACCGGGGAGCTGTTTTTT; CDR3aa: CASSPRATNTGELFF
j_gene: TRBJ1-1; v_gene: TRBV19; abundance: few; d_gene: .; CDR3nt: TGTGCCAGTAGTATTCCGCAGGAGGGAATGAACACTGAAGCTTTCTTT; CDR3aa: CASSIPQEGMNTEAFF
j_gene: TRBJ1-1; v_gene: TRBV9; abundance: few; d_gene: .; CDR3nt: TGTGCCAGCAGCGTAGCAAGGGAGCAGGTTGAAGCTTTCTTT; CDR3aa: CASSVAREQVEAFF
j_gene: TRBJ1-5; v_gene: TRBV18; abundance: .; d_gene: TRBD1; CDR3nt: TGTGCCAGCTCTGACAGGGGGTTTAGCAATCAGCCCCAGCATTTT; CDR3aa: CASSDRGFSNQPQHF
j_gene: TRBJ2-5; v_gene: TRBV6-5; abundance: .; d_gene: .; CDR3nt: TGTGCCAGCCTGGCCAGGGGGGCAGAGACCCAGTACTTC; CDR3aa: CASLARGAETQYF
j_gene: TRBJ1-4; v_gene: TRBV18; abundance: .; d_gene: TRBD1; CDR3nt: TGTGCCAGCTCACCCGGGACAGGGGGTGAAAAACTGTTTTTT; CDR3aa: CASSPGTGGEKLFF
j_gene: TRBJ2-1; v_gene: TRBV5-1; abundance: .; d_gene: TRBD1; CDR3nt: TGCGCCAGCAGCTCACAGGGGACGGGCAATGAGCAGTTCTTC; CDR3aa: CASSSQGTGNEQFF
j_gene: TRBJ1-1; v_gene: TRBV18; abundance: .; d_gene: .; CDR3nt: TGTGCCAGCTCACCACTTCTCGAGGTCGGGGACACTGAAGCTTTCTTT; CDR3aa: CASSPLLEVGDTEAFF
j_gene: TRBJ1-1; v_gene: TRBV28; abundance: .; d_gene: .; CDR3nt: TGTGCCAGCAGTTTACAGACAGTTAACACTGAAGCTTTCTTT; CDR3aa: CASSLQTVNTEAFF
j_gene: TRBJ2-1; v_gene: TRBV5-1; abundance: .; d_gene: TRBD1; CDR3nt: TGCGCCAGCAGCTTGGTTCTGGGACAGAGCAATGAGCAGTTCTTC; CDR3aa: CASSLVLGQSNEQFF
j_gene: TRBJ2-1; v_gene: TRBV19; abundance: large; d_gene: TRBD2; CDR3nt: TGTGCCAGTAGTATTCCACTAGCGCGGAGCTCCTACAATGAGCAGTTCTTC; CDR3aa: CASSIPLARSSYNEQFF
j_gene: TRBJ2-2; v_gene: TRBV2; abundance: few; d_gene: .; CDR3nt: TGTGCCAGCAGTGAAAGAATGGCGAACACCGGGGAGCTGTTTTTT; CDR3aa: CASSERMANTGELFF
j_gene: TRBJ2-2; v_gene: TRBV11-2; abundance: few; d_gene: TRBD2; CDR3nt: TGTGCCACCGCCGGGGGGGCTAGCGGGAGTAGGAACACCGGGGAGCTGTTTTTT; CDR3aa: CATAGGASGSRNTGELFF
j_gene: TRBJ2-2; v_gene: TRBV7-9; abundance: .; d_gene: TRBD1; CDR3nt: TGTGCCAGCAGACCCGGACAGGCGAACACCGGGGAGCTGTTTTTT; CDR3aa: CASRPGQANTGELFF
j_gene: TRBJ2-3; v_gene: TRBV7-9; abundance: few; d_gene: TRBD2; CDR3nt: TGTGCCAGCATCCTACTAGCGGGAGGAGCCGATACGCAGTATTTT; CDR3aa: CASILLAGGADTQYF
j_gene: TRBJ2-5; v_gene: TRBV12-3/TRBV12-4; abundance: .; d_gene: .; CDR3nt: TGTGCCAGCAGTTTAGCTGCCGAGGAGACCCAGTACTTC; CDR3aa: CASSLAAEETQYF
j_gene: TRBJ1-1; v_gene: TRBV19; abundance: .; d_gene: .; CDR3nt: TGTGCCAGTAAACCACAGGGCTACAGACTGAACACTGAAGCTTTCTTT; CDR3aa: CASKPQGYRLNTEAFF
j_gene: TRBJ2-5; v_gene: TRBV6-1; abundance: .; d_gene: TRBD1; CDR3nt: TGTGCCAGCAGCCCAGGGGGCCAAGAGACCCAGTACTTC; CDR3aa: CASSPGGQETQYF
j_gene: TRBJ1-6; v_gene: TRBV5-6; abundance: .; d_gene: .; CDR3nt: TGTGCCAGCAGCTTAAGGGGTTGGACCTATAATTCACCCCTCCACTTT; CDR3aa: CASSLRGWTYNSPLHF
j_gene: TRBJ2-5; v_gene: TRBV4-3; abundance: .; d_gene: .; CDR3nt: TGCGCCAGCAGCCTCTACCTTGGCCCGGGAGAGACCCAGTACTTC; CDR3aa: CASSLYLGPGETQYF
j_gene: TRBJ2-3; v_gene: TRBV29-1; abundance: .; d_gene: TRBD1; CDR3nt: TGCAGCGTTGAAGTCCCGACAGGGGCAGATACGCAGTATTTT; CDR3aa: CSVEVPTGADTQYF
j_gene: TRBJ1-1; v_gene: TRBV18; abundance: .; d_gene: TRBD1; CDR3nt: TGTGCCAGCTCACTCACTGGACAGGTCGAAGCTTTCTTT; CDR3aa: CASSLTGQVEAFF
j_gene: TRBJ1-2; v_gene: TRBV30; abundance: .; d_gene: .; CDR3nt: TGTGCCTGGAGTGTGCCCGGCGGGGTTTTCAATGGCTACACCTTC; CDR3aa: CAWSVPGGVFNGYTF
j_gene: TRBJ2-2; v_gene: TRBV6-6; abundance: .; d_gene: .; CDR3nt: TGTGCCAGCACCACCACCGGGGAGCTGTTTTTT; CDR3aa: CASTTTGELFF
j_gene: TRBJ1-2; v_gene: TRBV5-1; abundance: once; d_gene: .; CDR3nt: TGCGCCAGCAGCTCTGACCTTTTGGACTATGGCTACACCTTC; CDR3aa: CASSSDLLDYGYTF
j_gene: TRBJ1-2; v_gene: TRBV3-1/TRBV3-2; abundance: .; d_gene: .; CDR3nt: TGTGCCAGCAGCCCGAAGGGGGGTTCTAACTATGGCTACACCTTC; CDR3aa: CASSPKGGSNYGYTF
j_gene: TRBJ1-2; v_gene: TRBV29-1; abundance: .; d_gene: .; CDR3nt: TGCAGCGTTGACATAGAACGAGGCTACACCTTC; CDR3aa: CSVDIERGYTF
j_gene: TRBJ1-4; v_gene: TRBV5-6; abundance: .; d_gene: TRBD1; CDR3nt: TGTGCCAGCAGCCCCTGGACAGGGGAAAAACTGTTTTTT; CDR3aa: CASSPWTGEKLFF
j_gene: TRBJ2-3; v_gene: TRBV10-1; abundance: .; d_gene: TRBD2; CDR3nt: TGCGCCAGCAGTGATTCGGGAGCGGGACCAAGGGAAGATACGCAGTATTTT; CDR3aa: CASSDSGAGPREDTQYF
j_gene: TRBJ2-4; v_gene: TRBV7-9; abundance: .; d_gene: TRBD1; CDR3nt: TGTGCCAGCAGCCTTGACAGGGGGCACATTCAGTACTTC; CDR3aa: CASSLDRGHIQYF
j_gene: TRBJ1-2; v_gene: TRBV2; abundance: .; d_gene: TRBD1; CDR3nt: TGTGCCAGCAGTGGTCAGGGGGCGGGAGGCTACACCTTC; CDR3aa: CASSGQGAGGYTF
j_gene: TRBJ2-7; v_gene: TRBV7-9; abundance: few; d_gene: TRBD2; CDR3nt: TGTGCCAGCAGCTTGGGACTAGCGGGACCCTACGAGCAGTACTTC; CDR3aa: CASSLGLAGPYEQYF
j_gene: TRBJ2-3; v_gene: TRBV2; abundance: few; d_gene: .; CDR3nt: TGTGCCAGCAGTTCTAGCACAGATACGCAGTATTTT; CDR3aa: CASSSSTDTQYF
j_gene: TRBJ2-1; v_gene: TRBV12-3/TRBV12-4; abundance: few; d_gene: TRBD2; CDR3nt: TGTGCCAGCGGGACTAGGTACAATGAGCAGTTCTTC; CDR3aa: CASGTRYNEQFF
j_gene: TRBJ1-1; v_gene: TRBV5-1; abundance: .; d_gene: .; CDR3nt: TGCGCCAGCAGCTTGGACAGGGCGGTGGCCACTGAAGCTTTCTTT; CDR3aa: CASSLDRAVATEAFF
j_gene: TRBJ2-7; v_gene: TRBV6-1; abundance: .; d_gene: TRBD2; CDR3nt: TGTGCCAGCAGTAAGGGACTAGCGGTGGGGGAGCAGTACTTC; CDR3aa: CASSKGLAVGEQYF
j_gene: TRBJ2-3; v_gene: TRBV12-3/TRBV12-4; abundance: .; d_gene: TRBD1; CDR3nt: TGTGCCAGCAGTCGACCGGGACAGCCACCGTATTTT; CDR3aa: CASSRPGQPPYF
j_gene: TRBJ2-5; v_gene: TRBV18; abundance: .; d_gene: .; CDR3nt: TGTGCCAGCTCATCCGACATGGGAGAGACCCAGTACTTC; CDR3aa: CASSSDMGETQYF